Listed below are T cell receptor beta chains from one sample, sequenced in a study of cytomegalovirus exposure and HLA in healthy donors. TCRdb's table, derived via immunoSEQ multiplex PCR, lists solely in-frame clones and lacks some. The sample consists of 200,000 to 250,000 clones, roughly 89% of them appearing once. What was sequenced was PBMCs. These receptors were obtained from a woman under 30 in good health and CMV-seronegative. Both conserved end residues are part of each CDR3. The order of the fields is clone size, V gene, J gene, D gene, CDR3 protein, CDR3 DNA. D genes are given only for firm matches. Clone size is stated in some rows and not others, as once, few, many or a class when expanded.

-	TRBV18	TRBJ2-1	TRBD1	CASSLQGDEQFF	TGTGCCAGCTCACTACAGGGGGATGAGCAGTTCTTC
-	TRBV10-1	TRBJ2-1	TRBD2	CASSESGGSGGNEQFF	TGCGCCAGCAGTGAGTCGGGTGGGAGCGGGGGCAATGAGCAGTTCTTC
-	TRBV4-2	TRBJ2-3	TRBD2	CASSRQRGRSSTDTQYF	TGTGCCAGCAGCCGACAGCGGGGGAGATCAAGCACAGATACGCAGTATTTT
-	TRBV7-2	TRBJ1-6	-	CASSLSSYNSPLHF	TGTGCCAGCAGCTTGAGCTCCTATAATTCACCCCTCCACTTT
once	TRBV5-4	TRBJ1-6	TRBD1	CASSSGQGARSPLHF	TGTGCCAGCAGCTCCGGACAGGGGGCGAGATCACCCCTCCACTTT
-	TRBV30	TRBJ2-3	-	CAWSVQATDTQYF	TGTGCCTGGAGTGTACAGGCGACAGATACGCAGTATTTT
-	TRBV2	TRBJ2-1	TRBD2	CASKILAGGNEQFF	TGTGCCAGCAAAATACTAGCGGGAGGCAATGAGCAGTTCTTC
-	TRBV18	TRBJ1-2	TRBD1	CASSPLPPTGDGGYTF	TGTGCCAGCTCACCACTTCCACCCACAGGGGATGGCGGCTACACCTTC
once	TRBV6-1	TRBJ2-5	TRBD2	CASSQAGGQETQYF	TGTGCCAGCAGTCAAGCGGGGGGGCAAGAGACCCAGTACTTC
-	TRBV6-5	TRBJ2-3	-	CASSYSIGVADTQYF	TGTGCCAGCAGTTACTCGATAGGGGTGGCAGATACGCAGTATTTT
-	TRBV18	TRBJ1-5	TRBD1	CASSQDRYNQPQHF	TGTGCCAGCTCTCAGGACAGGTACAATCAGCCCCAGCATTTT
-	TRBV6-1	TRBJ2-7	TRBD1	CASSVGQGRDEQYF	TGTGCCAGCAGTGTGGGACAGGGCCGGGACGAGCAGTACTTC
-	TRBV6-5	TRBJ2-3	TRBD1	CASSWGTVSTDTQYF	TGTGCCAGCAGTTGGGGGACAGTTAGCACAGATACGCAGTATTTT
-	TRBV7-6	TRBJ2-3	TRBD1	CASSLAYRGLRRDTQYF	TGTGCCAGCAGCTTAGCCTACAGGGGCTTACGGAGAGATACGCAGTATTTT
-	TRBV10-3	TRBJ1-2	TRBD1	CAISEKQTGGYGYTF	TGTGCCATCAGTGAGAAACAGACAGGGGGATATGGCTACACCTTC
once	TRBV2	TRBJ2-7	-	CASMEIPYEQYF	TGTGCCAGCATGGAGATCCCCTACGAGCAGTACTTC
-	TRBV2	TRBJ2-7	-	CASSEQGFGEQYF	TGTGCCAGCAGTGAACAGGGTTTCGGCGAGCAGTACTTC
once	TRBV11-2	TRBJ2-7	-	CASSLTGSVHEQYF	TGTGCCAGCAGCCTTACAGGGTCTGTCCACGAGCAGTACTTC
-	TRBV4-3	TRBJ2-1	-	CASSPRPGLGVEQFF	TGCGCCAGCAGCCCCAGACCCGGCCTGGGCGTTGAGCAGTTCTTC
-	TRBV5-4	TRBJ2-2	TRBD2	CASSLAGGRGTGELFF	TGTGCCAGCAGCTTGGCGGGCGGGAGAGGCACCGGGGAGCTGTTTTTT
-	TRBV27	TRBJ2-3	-	CASSFESTGLEYF	TGTGCCAGCAGTTTCGAATCTACAGGGTTAGAGTATTTT
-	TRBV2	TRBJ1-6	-	CAGSGSSYNSPLHF	TGTGCCGGAAGCGGAAGCTCCTATAATTCACCCCTCCACTTT
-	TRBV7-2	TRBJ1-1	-	CASSLHMNTEAFF	TGTGCCAGCAGCTTACACATGAACACTGAAGCTTTCTTT
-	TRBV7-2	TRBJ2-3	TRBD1	CASSILQGASTDTQYF	TGTGCCAGCAGCATATTACAGGGGGCGAGCACAGATACGCAGTATTTT
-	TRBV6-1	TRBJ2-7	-	CASSETGGPYEQYF	TGTGCCAGCAGTGAAACCGGCGGCCCCTACGAGCAGTACTTC
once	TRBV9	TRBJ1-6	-	CASSVARGSPLHF	TGTGCCAGCAGCGTCGCTCGGGGATCACCCCTCCACTTT
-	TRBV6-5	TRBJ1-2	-	CASSYGAGTDYGYTF	TGTGCCAGCAGTTACGGGGCCGGAACAGACTATGGCTACACCTTC
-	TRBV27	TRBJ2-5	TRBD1	CASSWDRGQETQYF	TGTGCCAGCAGTTGGGACAGGGGGCAAGAGACCCAGTACTTC
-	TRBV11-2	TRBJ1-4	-	CASSLGGGTWDEKLFF	TGTGCCAGCAGCTTAGGGGGCGGCACCTGGGATGAAAAACTGTTTTTT
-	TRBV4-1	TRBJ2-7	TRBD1	CASSQAETGSYEQYF	TGCGCCAGCAGCCAAGCGGAGACAGGGAGCTACGAGCAGTACTTC
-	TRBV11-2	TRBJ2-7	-	CASSSPRGRDYEQYF	TGTGCCAGCAGCTCCCCCAGGGGCCGAGATTACGAGCAGTACTTC
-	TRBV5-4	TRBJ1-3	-	CASNLCPRLPGNTIYF	TGTGCCAGCAACTTATGTCCGAGACTGCCTGGAAACACCATATATTTT
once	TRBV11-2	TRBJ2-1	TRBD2	CASSARLAGNNEQFF	TGTGCCAGCAGCGCGAGACTAGCGGGCAACAATGAGCAGTTCTTC
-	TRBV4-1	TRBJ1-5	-	CASSRVGRGLGQPQHF	TGCGCCAGCAGCCGAGTAGGGCGGGGGCTTGGGCAGCCCCAGCATTTT
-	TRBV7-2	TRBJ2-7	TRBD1	CASSDRGYEQYF	TGTGCCAGCAGCGACAGGGGGTACGAGCAGTACTTC
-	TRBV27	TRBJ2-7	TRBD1	CASSGPRSGTGVAEQYF	TGTGCCAGCAGCGGACCTCGGTCTGGGACAGGGGTCGCCGAGCAGTACTTC
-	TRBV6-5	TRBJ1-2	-	CASSYLGAEGYTF	TGTGCCAGCAGTTACTTGGGGGCGGAAGGCTACACCTTC
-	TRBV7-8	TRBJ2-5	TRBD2	CASSRGLAELTYQETQYF	TGTGCCAGCAGTAGGGGACTAGCCGAACTTACGTACCAAGAGACCCAGTACTTC
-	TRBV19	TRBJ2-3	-	CASSIWTTPPDTQYF	TGTGCCAGTAGCATTTGGACAACCCCACCGGATACGCAGTATTTT
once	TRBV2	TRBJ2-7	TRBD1	CASLGTASYEQYF	TGTGCCAGCTTGGGGACAGCTTCCTACGAGCAGTACTTC
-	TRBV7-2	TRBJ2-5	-	CASSFLTETQYF	TGTGCCAGCAGCTTCTTAACTGAGACCCAGTACTTC
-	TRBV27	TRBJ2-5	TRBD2	CASSFGGLAGQETQYF	TGTGCCAGCAGTTTTGGGGGGCTAGCGGGACAAGAGACCCAGTACTTC
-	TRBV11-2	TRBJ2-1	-	CATSNRGQNEQFF	TGTGCCACCTCCAATAGGGGCCAGAATGAGCAGTTCTTC
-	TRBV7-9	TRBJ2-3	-	CASSLVTRGDTQYF	TGTGCCAGCAGCTTAGTAACGAGAGGAGATACGCAGTATTTT
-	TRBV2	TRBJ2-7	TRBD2	CASSELAGAGYEQYF	TGTGCCAGCAGCGAACTAGCGGGCGCTGGATACGAGCAGTACTTC
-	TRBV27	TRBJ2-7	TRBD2	CASIDREGGTYEQYF	TGTGCCAGCATCGACCGGGAGGGGGGTACCTACGAGCAGTACTTC
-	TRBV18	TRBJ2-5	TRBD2	CASSPLAGGQETQYF	TGTGCCAGCTCACCTCTAGCGGGGGGCCAAGAGACCCAGTACTTC
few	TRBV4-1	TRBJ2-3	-	CASSQVLGGLTDTQYF	TGCGCCAGCAGCCAAGTGTTGGGGGGGCTCACAGATACGCAGTATTTT